The source of this T cell receptor beta chain is a study of cytomegalovirus exposure and HLA in healthy donors (dated by TCRdb to about 2017). Background for the entire study: A later analysis indicated that the 130 or so validation repertoires were generated on the platform also employed for the 720 or so repertoires of the first cohort. The aim of the study was to test whether cataloging public T cell receptors could identify signatures of past pathogen exposure. A separate validation cohort of more than 100 different subjects was used in addition to the approximately 700-subject first cohort. To predict cytomegalovirus infection status, the study combined high-throughput TCR immunosequencing, statistical association of individual TCRs with disease status, and machine learning.

On this clone: What this receptor recognizes is not known. No clone much larger than this one lies a single base away; base qualities are absent.

Separate from the roughly 650-subject first cohort, the validation cohort of roughly 130 subjects was the group to which the donors belonged. V gives up 5 bases and J gives up 1 base, and the segment between their germline ends measures 10 bases. The CDR3 has 14 amino acids, counting the end cysteine and phenylalanine. Only CDR3 DNA remains: 42 bases, in frame from the first base. The CDR1 and CDR2 encoded by the germline V gene are SGHTA and FQGTGA. The library was produced with the immunoSEQ multiplex PCR assay. Concerning the study's data processing: To diagnose cytomegalovirus status from the catalog of TCR beta chain sequences, a statistical classification framework was built. TCRdb provides this immuneACCESS table in a form limited to in-frame rearrangements. Some clones are lacking; in checked studies, under half of them reflect an unresolved V gene, and why the rest are absent is not known. V, J and clone size are those of that table, while D and trimming were read from the DNA. The table for this sample lists roughly 250,000 clones; approximately 83% of them were counted only once. Roughly 1.2% of the sample is taken by the ten largest.

Summary of the overall study and its limitations: The authors suggested that the approach could potentially be generalized to other disease states and immunological phenotypes. All 120 or so repertoires were used to score co-occurrence in the validation cohort in a later analysis, because that analysis had no HLA typing for the cohort. The study listed 150 to 200 TCR beta chains as associated with cytomegalovirus. Of the cluster scores, 94% were above 0 in a later analysis, which found that TCRs clustered in the first cohort also tended to co-occur in the 130 or so validation repertoires. Most TCR sequences were observed very rarely across donors, whereas some public TCRs were present in many individuals. Cytomegalovirus status was reported to be diagnosed by the classifier with high specificity and sensitivity in both the original and validation cohorts. A few of the identified cytomegalovirus-associated TCR beta chains were confirmed in vitro to be specific for cytomegalovirus antigens.

The V gene is TRBV7-3 and the J gene is TRBJ2-3; TRBD2 might be the D gene, on 5 matching bases. The sequence derives from a woman aged 30 to 39 in good health and CMV-seropositive. Sequenced input: PBMCs. The sequence in DNA is TGTGCCAGCAGCCCCCGACTACGCACAGATACGCAGTATTTT. It translates as CASSPRLRTDTQYF.